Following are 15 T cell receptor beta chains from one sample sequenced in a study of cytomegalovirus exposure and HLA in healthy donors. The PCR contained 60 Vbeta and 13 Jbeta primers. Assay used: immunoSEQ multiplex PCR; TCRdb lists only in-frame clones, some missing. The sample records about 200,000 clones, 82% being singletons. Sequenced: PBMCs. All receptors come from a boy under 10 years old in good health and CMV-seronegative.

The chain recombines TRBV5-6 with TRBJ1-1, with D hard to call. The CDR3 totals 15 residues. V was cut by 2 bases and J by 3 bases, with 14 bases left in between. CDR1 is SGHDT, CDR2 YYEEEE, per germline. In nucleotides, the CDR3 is TGTGCCAGCAGCTTAAAAGGAGGCAGGCACACTGAAGCTTTCTTT. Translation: CASSLKGGRHTEAFF.

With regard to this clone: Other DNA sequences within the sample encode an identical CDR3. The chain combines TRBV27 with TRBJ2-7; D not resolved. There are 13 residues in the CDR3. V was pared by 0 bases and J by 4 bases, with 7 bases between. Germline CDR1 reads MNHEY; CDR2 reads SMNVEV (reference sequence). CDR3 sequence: CASSLSEDYEQYF. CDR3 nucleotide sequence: TGTGCCAGCAGTTTATCCGAGGATTACGAGCAGTACTTC.

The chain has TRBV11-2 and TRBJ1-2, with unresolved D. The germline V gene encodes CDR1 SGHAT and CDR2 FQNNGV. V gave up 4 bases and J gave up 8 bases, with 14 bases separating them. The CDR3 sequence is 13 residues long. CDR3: CASSSVGVWGYTF. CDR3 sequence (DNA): TGTGCCAGCAGCTCAGTCGGGGTATGGGGCTACACCTTC.

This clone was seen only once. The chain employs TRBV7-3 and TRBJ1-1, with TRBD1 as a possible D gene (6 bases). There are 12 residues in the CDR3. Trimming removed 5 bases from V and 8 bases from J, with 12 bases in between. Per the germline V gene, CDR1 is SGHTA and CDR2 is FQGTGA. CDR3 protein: CASSPQGIEAFF. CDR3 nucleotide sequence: TGTGCCAGCAGCCCGCAGGGGATAGAAGCTTTCTTT.

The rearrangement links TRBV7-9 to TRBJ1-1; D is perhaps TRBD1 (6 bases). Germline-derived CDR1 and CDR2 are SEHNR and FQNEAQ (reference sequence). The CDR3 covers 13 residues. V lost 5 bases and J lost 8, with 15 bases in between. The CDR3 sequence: CASSPPGTREAFF. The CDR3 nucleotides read TGTGCCAGCAGCCCACCCGGGACACGAGAAGCTTTCTTT.

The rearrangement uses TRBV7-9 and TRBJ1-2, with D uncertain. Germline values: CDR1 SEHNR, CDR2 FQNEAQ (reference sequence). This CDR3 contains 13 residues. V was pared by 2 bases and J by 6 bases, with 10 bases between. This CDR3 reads CASSLSLGDGYTF. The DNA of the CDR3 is TGTGCCAGCAGCTTAAGTCTCGGGGATGGCTACACCTTC.

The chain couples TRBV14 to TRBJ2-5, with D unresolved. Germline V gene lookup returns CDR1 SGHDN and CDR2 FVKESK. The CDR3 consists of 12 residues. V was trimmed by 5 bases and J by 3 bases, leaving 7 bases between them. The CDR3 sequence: CASSFREETQYF. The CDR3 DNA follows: TGTGCCAGCAGCTTCCGGGAAGAGACCCAGTACTTC.

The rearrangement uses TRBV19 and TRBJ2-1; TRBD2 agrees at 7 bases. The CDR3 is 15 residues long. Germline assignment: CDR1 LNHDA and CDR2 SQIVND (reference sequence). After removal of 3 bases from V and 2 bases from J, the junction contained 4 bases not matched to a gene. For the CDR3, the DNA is TGTGCCAGTAGTATCTACCTAGCGGCCTACAATGAGCAGTTCTTC. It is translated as CASSIYLAAYNEQFF.

The CDR3 here is CASSFSLFGENGTDTQYF. CDR3 in DNA: TGTGCCAGCAGCTTCTCTCTCTTCGGGGAAAATGGCACAGATACGCAGTATTTT. The V gene is TRBV11-3, the J gene TRBJ2-3, with a possible D match to TRBD2 (5 bases). Germline values: CDR1 SGHNT, CDR2 YENEEA. The V and J ends lost 3 bases and 1 base respectively, with 20 bases between them. The CDR3 is made up of 18 amino acids.

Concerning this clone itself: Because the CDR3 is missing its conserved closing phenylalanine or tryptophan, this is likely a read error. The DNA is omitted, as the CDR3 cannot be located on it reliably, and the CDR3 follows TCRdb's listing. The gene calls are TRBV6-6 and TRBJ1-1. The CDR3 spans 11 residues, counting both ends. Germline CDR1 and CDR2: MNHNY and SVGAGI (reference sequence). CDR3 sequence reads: CASSYGSVRLV.

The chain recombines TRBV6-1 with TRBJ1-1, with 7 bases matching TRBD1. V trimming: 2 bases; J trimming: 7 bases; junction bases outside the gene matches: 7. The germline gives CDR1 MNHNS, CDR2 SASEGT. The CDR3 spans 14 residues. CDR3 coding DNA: TGTGCCAGCAGTGAATTAGACAGGGATAGTGAAGCTTTCTTT. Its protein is CASSELDRDSEAFF.

Here the CDR3 DNA reads TGTGCCAGCAGTGGTGAAGGGGACAGGGGTTTTGGGTCCTACGAGCAGTACTTC. This encodes CASSGEGDRGFGSYEQYF. This chain joins TRBV2 and TRBJ2-7; 10 bases agree with TRBD1. The CDR3 has 18 residues. CDR1 is SNHLY and CDR2 is FYNNEI in the germline V gene. Trimming at V came to 4 bases and at J to 1 base, leaving 13 bases not matched to a gene.

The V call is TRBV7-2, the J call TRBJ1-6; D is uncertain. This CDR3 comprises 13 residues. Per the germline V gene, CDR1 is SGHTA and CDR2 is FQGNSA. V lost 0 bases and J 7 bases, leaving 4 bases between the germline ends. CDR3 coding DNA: TGTGCCAGCAGCTTAGCAGAGAATTCACCCCTCCACTTT. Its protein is CASSLAENSPLHF.

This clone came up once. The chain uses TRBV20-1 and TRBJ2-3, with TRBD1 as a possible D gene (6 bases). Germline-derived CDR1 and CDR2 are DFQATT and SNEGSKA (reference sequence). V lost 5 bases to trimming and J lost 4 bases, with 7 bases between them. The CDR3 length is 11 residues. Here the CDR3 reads CSAEGADTQYF. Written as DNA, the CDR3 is TGCAGTGCTGAGGGGGCAGATACGCAGTATTTT.

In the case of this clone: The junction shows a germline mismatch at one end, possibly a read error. The CDR3 region is CASSLAMEGALVF. CDR3 in DNA: TGTGCCAGCAGCTTAGCGATGGAGGGGGCGCTGGTTTTT. V usage is TRBV7-9 and J usage is TRBJ1-4; 7 bases match TRBD1. CDR1 is SEHNR and CDR2 is FQNEAQ in the germline V gene (reference sequence). This CDR3 comprises 13 residues.